These 22 T cell receptor beta chains came from one sample sequenced in a study of blood T cells in healthy people across ages. Next came a second PCR, run for about 7 to 12 cycles, which used a sample-barcoded 5' primer along with a J-beta primer mix. TCRdb reprocessed the 5' RACE reads via MiXCR and lists one record per CDR3 protein. This sample yields roughly 1,300,000 distinct CDR3 sequences, of which roughly 64% are seen a single time; under 8.5% belongs to the top ten. The sequencing sample was made of blood. Receptors were obtained from a man between 18 and 29 years old in good health.

This clonotype has only a few counts. The chain employs TRBV4-1 and TRBJ1-5; 7 nucleotides agree with TRBD1. CDR3 length: 15 residues. Germline V gene sequence: CDR1 MGHRA, CDR2 YSYEKL. Trimming at V came to 1 base and at J to 6 bases, leaving 6 bases not matched to a gene. CDR3 nucleotides: TGCGCCAGCAGCCAAGGACAGGGCGGGAGTCAGCCCCAGCATTTT. Its protein is CASSQGQGGSQPQHF.

This clonotype was recorded a few times. CDR3: CASSELDRGYNEQFF. The CDR3 DNA is TGTGCCAGCAGTGAATTGGACAGGGGGTACAATGAGCAGTTCTTC. This chain joins TRBV2 and TRBJ2-1, with 10 bases matching TRBD1. The CDR3 is 15 amino acids. J gave up 4 bases and V 2 bases, and 2 bases lay outside the gene matches. CDR1 SNHLY and CDR2 FYNNEI come from the germline V gene.

In DNA form, the CDR3 reads TGTGCCAGCAGCTTAGGGGGGCTTATGGTAGGGGGGGAGACCCAGTACTTC. It translates to CASSLGGLMVGGETQYF. The chain couples TRBV7-2 to TRBJ2-5; D possibly uses TRBD1 or TRBD2 (6 bases each). The germline CDR1 and CDR2 sequences are SGHTA and FQGNSA. The V end lost 1 base, the J end lost 5 bases, and 20 bases lay between the germline ends. The CDR3 consists of 17 residues.

This clonotype was seen a single time. Because it lacks the conserved phenylalanine or tryptophan at the end, this CDR3 is likely a read error. The J gene is TRBJ2-4, the V gene TRBV10-2; D unclear. With the DNA end fitting TRBJ2-7 better, the J assignment may be wrong. Per the germline V gene, CDR1 is WSHSY and CDR2 is SAAADI. The CDR3 loop spans 13 amino acids. The CDR3 nucleotides read TGCGCCAGCAGTGAAAGCCCGGTATACGAGCAGTACCTC. It yields the protein CASSESPVYEQYL.

The chain is built from TRBV7-2 and TRBJ2-3; 11 positions match TRBD2. Germline V gives CDR1 SGHTA, CDR2 FQGNSA. Trimming at V came to 4 bases and at J to 4 bases, leaving 7 bases not matched to a gene. The CDR3 has 16 amino acids. CDR3 in amino acids: CASSSRLAGRADTQYF. In DNA form, the CDR3 reads TGTGCCAGCAGCTCTCGACTAGCGGGGAGAGCAGATACGCAGTATTTT.

This clonotype was seen only once. The chain uses TRBV2 and TRBJ2-3; the D is unclear. The germline gives CDR1 SNHLY, CDR2 FYNNEI. With 3 bases removed from V and 0 bases from J, the gap between germline ends came to 7 bases. This CDR3 is 14 amino acids long. CDR3 amino acids: CASSDYPSTDTQYF. The CDR3 coding sequence is TGTGCCAGCAGTGACTACCCGAGCACAGATACGCAGTATTTT.

In regard to this clonotype: This clone may be a read error of a much larger clone one base away. V gene TRBV29-1 combines with J gene TRBJ2-7; 9 nucleotides agree with TRBD1. This CDR3 contains 14 residues. Per the germline V gene, CDR1 is SQVTM and CDR2 is ANQGSEA. CDR3 sequence (DNA): TGCGGCGCCATGGGACAGGGAAGCTCCTACGAGCAGTACTTC. Translated: CGAMGQGSSYEQYF.

The chain combines TRBV28 with TRBJ2-5; the D gene is possibly TRBD1 (5 bases). Matching the DNA end better, TRBJ2-7 makes the J call doubtful. Germline CDR1 reads MDHEN; CDR2 reads SYDVKM. This CDR3 spans 13 amino acids. The CDR3 loop is CASSVSRQREQYF. CDR3 sequence (DNA): TGTGCCAGCAGTGTATCTCGACAGCGCGAGCAGTACTTC.

This clonotype was observed a handful of times. The chain combines TRBV7-9 with TRBJ2-7; TRBD1 is a possible D gene (5 bases). The J call may be faulty, since TRBJ2-4 better matches the DNA end. CDR3 length: 16 amino acids. Germline values: CDR1 SEHNR, CDR2 FQNEAQ (reference sequence). For the CDR3, the DNA is TGTGCCAGCAGCTTTACAGGTGTGCGAGGTGAAAACATTCAGTACTTC. It codes for CASSFTGVRGENIQYF.

The chain employs TRBV20-1 and TRBJ2-3; TRBD1 is a possible D gene (7 bases). Germline CDR1 DFQATT, CDR2 SNEGSKA (reference sequence). CDR3 size: 16 residues. Trimming removed 5 bases at V and 1 base at J, with 19 bases between. Here the CDR3 DNA reads TGCAGTGCTCCGCGGTCGGCCAGGGGGGGCACAGATACGCAGTATTTT. Its translation: CSAPRSARGGTDTQYF.

The rearrangement links TRBV4-1 to TRBJ2-7; D may be TRBD1 or TRBD2 (5 bases each). Between the trimmed V and J ends, which lost 0 bases and 0 bases, there was a span of 12 bases. Germline assignment: CDR1 MGHRA and CDR2 YSYEKL. The CDR3 covers 16 residues. DNA of the CDR3: TGCGCCAGCAGCCAAGATGGGAGACAGAACTCCTACGAGCAGTACTTC. This translates into CASSQDGRQNSYEQYF.

This clonotype was seen more than once but under ten times. The chain uses TRBV4-2 and TRBJ2-7; D may be TRBD1 or TRBD2 (5 bases each). This CDR3 comprises 17 residues. Germline V gives CDR1 LGHNA, CDR2 YNFKEQ. Deletions cut 1 base from V and 0 bases from J, with 16 bases between. CDR3 amino acids: CASSQGGAGRSSYEQYF. CDR3 nucleotide sequence: TGTGCCAGCAGCCAAGGAGGGGCGGGCAGGAGCTCCTACGAGCAGTACTTC.

CDR3 loop: CASNRARDQPQHF. In DNA form, the CDR3 reads TGTGCCAGCAACAGGGCCAGGGATCAGCCCCAGCATTTT. The chain employs TRBV6-2 or TRBV6-3 and TRBJ1-5; D is perhaps TRBD1 (6 bases). The germline V gene encodes CDR1 MNHEY and CDR2 SVGEGT. The ends were cut back, 7 bases at V and 5 bases at J, with 12 bases in the middle. This CDR3 region has 13 residues.

This chain connects TRBV7-2 to TRBJ2-2; 14 bases map to TRBD2. The CDR3 length is 18 residues. The V and J ends lost 5 bases and 0 bases, in that order; junction bases with no gene match: 5. From germline, CDR1 is SGHTA and CDR2 FQGNSA. The CDR3 DNA is TGTGCCAGCAGCCACGGGACTAGCGGGGGTACGAACACCGGGGAGCTGTTTTTT. It specifies CASSHGTSGGTNTGELFF.

This clonotype was counted between two and nine times. The chain links TRBV5-1 to TRBJ2-1, with TRBD1 matching 11 bases. This CDR3 has 15 residues. With V trimmed by 7 bases and J by 6 bases, 9 bases remained unmatched. Germline lookup yields CDR1 SGHRS and CDR2 YFSETQ. The chain's CDR3 is CASHSWDRGFNEQFF. The CDR3 coding sequence is TGCGCCAGCCACTCTTGGGACAGGGGGTTCAATGAGCAGTTCTTC.

The chain combines TRBV4-3 with TRBJ2-3; tentative D call: TRBD2 (5 bases). Trimming removed 10 bases at V and 2 bases at J, with 16 bases between. The CDR3 length is 14 residues. In germline, CDR1 is LGHNA, CDR2 YSLEER. CDR3 in DNA: TGCGCCACCGCCGGAGCGGTCCACACAGATACGCAGTATTTT. Encoded protein: CATAGAVHTDTQYF.

J is TRBJ2-5 and V is TRBV20-1; perhaps TRBD2 as D (5 bases). The CDR3 loop spans 14 amino acids. CDR1 and CDR2 from the germline V gene are DFQATT and SNEGSKA (reference sequence). Trimming removed 0 bases from V and 1 base from J, with 9 bases in between. CDR3 coding DNA: TGCAGTGCTAGAGATGAGAGCGGCCAAGAGACCCAGTACTTC. Translated, it gives CSARDESGQETQYF.

The chain uses TRBV4-2 and TRBJ1-2; TRBD1 matches 7 bases. CDR1 is LGHNA and CDR2 is YNFKEQ in the germline V gene. Trimming cost V 3 bases and J 8 bases; bases outside gene matches: 9. This CDR3 has 14 amino acids. As DNA, the CDR3 is TGTGCCAGCAGCCAGAGGACAGGATCTCAGGGCTACACCTTC. This translates into CASSQRTGSQGYTF.

The rearrangement links TRBV7-2 to TRBJ2-3; 9 bases align to TRBD2. Germline V gene lookup returns CDR1 SGHTA and CDR2 FQGNSA. The CDR3 covers 17 residues. V was pared by 5 bases and J by 2 bases, with 11 bases of the junction left unmatched. CDR3 nucleotide sequence: TGTGCCAGCAGCCCCTATGGACTAGCGACGGTCACAGATACGCAGTATTTT. This sequence encodes CASSPYGLATVTDTQYF.

The gene calls are TRBV4-1 and TRBJ2-7; 7 bases match TRBD1. Germline V gives CDR1 MGHRA, CDR2 YSYEKL. Trimming took 6 bases from V and 3 from J; bases not matched to a gene: 8. This CDR3 region has 14 residues. The CDR3 nucleotides read TGCGCCAGCAGAGAAAATACAGGGGACTACGAGCAGTACTTC. Encoded protein: CASRENTGDYEQYF.

The chain is built from TRBV25-1 and TRBJ2-3, with no clear D. Germline CDR1 MGHDK, CDR2 SYGVNS. The V end was cut by 3 bases, the J end by 9 bases, with 10 bases between. This CDR3 is built from 12 residues. The CDR3 DNA reads as TGTGCCAGCAGTGAGTCCAGGTACACGCAGTATTTT. It specifies CASSESRYTQYF.

This chain joins TRBV27 and TRBJ2-1; tentatively, D is TRBD1 (6 bases). The end of the DNA fits TRBJ2-7 better, so the J call may be wrong. Germline CDR1 is MNHEY and CDR2 is SMNVEV (reference sequence). The CDR3 sequence is 14 residues long. CDR3 protein: CASKSVQGRGEQYF. CDR3 DNA sequence: TGTGCCAGCAAGTCCGTACAGGGTCGTGGCGAGCAGTACTTC.